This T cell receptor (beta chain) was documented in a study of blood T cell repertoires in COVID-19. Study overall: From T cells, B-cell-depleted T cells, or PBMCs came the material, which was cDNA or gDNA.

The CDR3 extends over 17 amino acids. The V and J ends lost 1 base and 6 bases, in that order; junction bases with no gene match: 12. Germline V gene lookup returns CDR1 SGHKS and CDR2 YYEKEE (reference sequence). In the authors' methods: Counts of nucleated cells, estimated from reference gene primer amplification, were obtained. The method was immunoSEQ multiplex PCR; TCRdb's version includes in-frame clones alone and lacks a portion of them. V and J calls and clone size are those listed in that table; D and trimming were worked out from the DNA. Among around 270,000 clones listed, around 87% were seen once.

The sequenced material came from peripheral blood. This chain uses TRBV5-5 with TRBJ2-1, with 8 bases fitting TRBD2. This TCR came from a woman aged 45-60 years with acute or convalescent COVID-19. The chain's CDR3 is CASSLLRAGVVRNEQFF. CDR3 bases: TGTGCCAGCAGCTTGCTTAGAGCGGGAGTTGTTCGCAATGAGCAGTTCTTC.